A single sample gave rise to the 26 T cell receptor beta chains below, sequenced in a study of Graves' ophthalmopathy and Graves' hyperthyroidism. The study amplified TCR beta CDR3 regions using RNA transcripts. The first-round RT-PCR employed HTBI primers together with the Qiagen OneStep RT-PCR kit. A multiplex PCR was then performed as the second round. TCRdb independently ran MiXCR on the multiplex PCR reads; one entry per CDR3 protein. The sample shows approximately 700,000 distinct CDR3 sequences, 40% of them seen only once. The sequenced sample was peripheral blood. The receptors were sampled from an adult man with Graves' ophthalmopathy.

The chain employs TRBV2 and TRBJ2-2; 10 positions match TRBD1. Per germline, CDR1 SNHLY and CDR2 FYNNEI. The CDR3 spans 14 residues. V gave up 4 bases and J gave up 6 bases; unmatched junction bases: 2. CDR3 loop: CASSVGTGAGELFF. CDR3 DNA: TGTGCCAGCAGTGTTGGGACAGGGGCCGGGGAGCTGTTTTTT.

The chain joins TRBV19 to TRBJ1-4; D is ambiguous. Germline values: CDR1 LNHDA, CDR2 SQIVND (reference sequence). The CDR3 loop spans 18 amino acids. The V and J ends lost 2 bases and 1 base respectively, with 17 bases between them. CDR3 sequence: CASSISFPGRRTNEKLFF. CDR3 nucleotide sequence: TGTGCCAGTAGTATATCCTTCCCGGGGAGGAGAACTAATGAAAAACTGTTTTTT.

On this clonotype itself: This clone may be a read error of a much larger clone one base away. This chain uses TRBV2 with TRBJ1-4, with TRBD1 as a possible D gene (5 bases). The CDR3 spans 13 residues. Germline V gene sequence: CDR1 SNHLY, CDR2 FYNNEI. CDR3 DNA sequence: TGTGCCAGCGCCCGGGACGGTAATGAAAAACTGCTTTTT. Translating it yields CASARDGNEKLLF.

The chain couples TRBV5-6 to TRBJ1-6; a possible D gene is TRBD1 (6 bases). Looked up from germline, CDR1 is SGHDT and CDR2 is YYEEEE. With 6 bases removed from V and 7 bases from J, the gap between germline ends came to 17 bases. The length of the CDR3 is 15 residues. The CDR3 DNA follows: TGTGCCAGCACCCCCGGGGGCCCGGGGAATTCACCCCTCCACTTT. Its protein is CASTPGGPGNSPLHF.

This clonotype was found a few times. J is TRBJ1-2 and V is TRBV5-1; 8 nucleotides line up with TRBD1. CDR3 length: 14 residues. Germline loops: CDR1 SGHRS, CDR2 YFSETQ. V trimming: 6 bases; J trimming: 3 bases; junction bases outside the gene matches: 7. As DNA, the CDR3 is TGCGCCAGCAACCCGACAGGGGACGACTATGGCTACACCTTC. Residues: CASNPTGDDYGYTF.

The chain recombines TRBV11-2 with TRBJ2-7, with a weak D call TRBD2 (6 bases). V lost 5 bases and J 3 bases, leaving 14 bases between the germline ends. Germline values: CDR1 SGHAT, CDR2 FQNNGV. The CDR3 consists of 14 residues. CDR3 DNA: TGTGCCAGCAGCGTCGACGACGGGAGCTACGAGCAGTACTTC. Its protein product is CASSVDDGSYEQYF.

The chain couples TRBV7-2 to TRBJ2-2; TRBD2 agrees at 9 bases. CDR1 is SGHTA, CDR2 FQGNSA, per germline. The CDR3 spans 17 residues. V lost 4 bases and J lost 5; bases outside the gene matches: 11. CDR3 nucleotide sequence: TGTGCCAGCAGCTCTCCAGGGACTAGCAAGGGTACCGGGGAGCTGTTTTTT. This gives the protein CASSSPGTSKGTGELFF. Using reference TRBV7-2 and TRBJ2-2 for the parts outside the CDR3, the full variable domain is GAGVSQSPSNKVTEKGKDVELRCDPISGHTALYWYRQSLGQGLEFLIYFQGNSAPDKSGLPSDRFSAERTGGSVSTLTIQRTQQEDSAVYLCASSSPGTSKGTGELFFGEGSRLTVL.

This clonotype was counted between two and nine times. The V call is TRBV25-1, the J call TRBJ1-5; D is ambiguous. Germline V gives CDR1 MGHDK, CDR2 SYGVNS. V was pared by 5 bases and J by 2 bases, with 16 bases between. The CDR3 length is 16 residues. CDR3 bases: TGTGCCAGCAGTTTTTTCACCAAACGGGGCAATCAGCCCCAGCATTTT. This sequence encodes CASSFFTKRGNQPQHF.

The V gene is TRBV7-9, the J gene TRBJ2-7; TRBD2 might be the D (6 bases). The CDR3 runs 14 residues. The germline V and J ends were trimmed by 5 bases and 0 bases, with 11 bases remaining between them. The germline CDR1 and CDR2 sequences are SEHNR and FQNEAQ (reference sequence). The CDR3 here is CASSGRRGSYEQYF. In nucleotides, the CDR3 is TGTGCCAGCAGCGGCCGGCGGGGCTCCTACGAGCAGTACTTC.

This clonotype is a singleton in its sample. The CDR3 loop reads CASSVRGLSTDTQYF. The CDR3 coding sequence is TGTGCCAGCAGCGTCAGGGGGCTGAGCACAGATACGCAGTATTTT. The gene calls are TRBV7-9 and TRBJ2-3; 8 bases match TRBD1. Germline CDR1 and CDR2: SEHNR and FQNEAQ (reference sequence). The CDR3 spans 15 residues. With 5 bases clipped from V and 0 bases from J, the junction kept 4 bases outside the gene matches.

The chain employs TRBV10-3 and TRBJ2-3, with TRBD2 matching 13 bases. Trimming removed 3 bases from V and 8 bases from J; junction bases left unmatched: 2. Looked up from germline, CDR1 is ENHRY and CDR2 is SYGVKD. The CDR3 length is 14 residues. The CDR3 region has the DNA TGTGCCATCAGTGAAGGACTAGCGGGAGCTACGCAGTATTTT. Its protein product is CAISEGLAGATQYF.

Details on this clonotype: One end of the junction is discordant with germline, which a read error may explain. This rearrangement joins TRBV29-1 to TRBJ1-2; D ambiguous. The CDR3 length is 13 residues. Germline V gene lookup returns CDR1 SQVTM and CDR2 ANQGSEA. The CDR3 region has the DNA TGTGCCTGGAGTGTTCGGATCCAATCTGGCTACACCTTC. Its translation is CAWSVRIQSGYTF.

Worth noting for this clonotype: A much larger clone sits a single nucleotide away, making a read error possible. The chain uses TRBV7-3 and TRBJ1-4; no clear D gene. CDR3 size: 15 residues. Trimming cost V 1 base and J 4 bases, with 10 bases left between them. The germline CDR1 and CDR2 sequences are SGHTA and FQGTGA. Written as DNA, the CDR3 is TGTGCCAGCAGCTTAATACGGGGAAGTAATGAAAAACTGTTTTTT. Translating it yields CASSLIRGSNEKLFF.

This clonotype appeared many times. CDR3 amino acids: CSAKQAYEQYF. The CDR3 coding sequence is TGCAGTGCTAAACAGGCTTACGAGCAGTACTTC. This chain uses TRBV20-1 with TRBJ2-7, with D possibly being TRBD1 (5 bases). Trimming shortened V by 4 bases and J by 4 bases, and 8 bases separated the two germline ends. The germline CDR1 and CDR2 sequences are DFQATT and SNEGSKA (reference sequence). The CDR3 runs 11 residues.

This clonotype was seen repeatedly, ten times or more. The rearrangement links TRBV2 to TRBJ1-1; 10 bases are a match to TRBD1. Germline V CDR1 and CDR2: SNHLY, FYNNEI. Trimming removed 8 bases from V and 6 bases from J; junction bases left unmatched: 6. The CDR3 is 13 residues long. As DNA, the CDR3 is TGTGCCAGCCTGGGACAGGGGTTTGCTGAAGCTTTCTTT. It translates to CASLGQGFAEAFF.

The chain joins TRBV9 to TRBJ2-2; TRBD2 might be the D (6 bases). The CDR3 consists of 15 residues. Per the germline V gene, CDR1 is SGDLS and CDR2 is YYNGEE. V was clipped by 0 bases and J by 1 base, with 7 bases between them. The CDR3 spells CASSVDGGNTGELFF. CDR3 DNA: TGTGCCAGCAGCGTAGACGGGGGGAACACCGGGGAGCTGTTTTTT.

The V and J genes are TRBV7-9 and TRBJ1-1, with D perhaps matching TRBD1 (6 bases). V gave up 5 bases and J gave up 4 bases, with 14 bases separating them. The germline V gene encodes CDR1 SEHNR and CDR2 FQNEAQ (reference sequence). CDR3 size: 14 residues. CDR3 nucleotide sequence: TGTGCCAGCAGCCACGGGGGGCCGGGCACTGAAGCTTTCTTT. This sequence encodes CASSHGGPGTEAFF.

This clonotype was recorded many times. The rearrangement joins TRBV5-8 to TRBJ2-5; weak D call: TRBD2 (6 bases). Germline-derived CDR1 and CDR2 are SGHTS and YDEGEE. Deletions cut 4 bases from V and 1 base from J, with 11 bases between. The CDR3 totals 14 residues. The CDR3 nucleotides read TGTGCCAGCAGCGCGGGACGGTTCCAAGAGACCCAGTACTTC. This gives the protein CASSAGRFQETQYF.

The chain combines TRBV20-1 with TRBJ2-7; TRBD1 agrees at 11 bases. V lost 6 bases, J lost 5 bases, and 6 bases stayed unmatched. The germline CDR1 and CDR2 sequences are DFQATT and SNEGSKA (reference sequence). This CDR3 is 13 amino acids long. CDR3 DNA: TGCAGTGCCCGAGGGGACAGGGGGAACGAGCAGTACTTC. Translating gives CSARGDRGNEQYF.

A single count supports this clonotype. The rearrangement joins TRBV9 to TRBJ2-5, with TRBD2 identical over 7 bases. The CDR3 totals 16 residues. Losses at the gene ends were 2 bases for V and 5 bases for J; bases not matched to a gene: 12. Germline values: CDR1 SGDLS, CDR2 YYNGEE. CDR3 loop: CASSVEAGLTGETQYF. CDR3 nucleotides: TGTGCCAGCAGCGTGGAAGCGGGACTTACCGGGGAGACCCAGTACTTC.

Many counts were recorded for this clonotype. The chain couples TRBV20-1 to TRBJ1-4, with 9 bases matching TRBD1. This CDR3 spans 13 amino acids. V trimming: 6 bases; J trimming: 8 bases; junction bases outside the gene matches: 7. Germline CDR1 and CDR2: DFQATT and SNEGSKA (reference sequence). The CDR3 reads CSAADRGGEKLFF. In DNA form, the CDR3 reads TGCAGTGCGGCCGACAGGGGGGGGGAAAAACTGTTTTTT.

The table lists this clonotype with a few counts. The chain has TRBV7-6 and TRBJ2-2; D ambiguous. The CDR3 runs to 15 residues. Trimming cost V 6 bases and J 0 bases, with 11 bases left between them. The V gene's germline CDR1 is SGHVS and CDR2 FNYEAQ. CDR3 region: CASSHTNANTGELFF. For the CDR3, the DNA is TGTGCCAGCAGTCATACAAATGCGAACACCGGGGAGCTGTTTTTT. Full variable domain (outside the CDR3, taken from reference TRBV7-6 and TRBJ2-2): GAGVSQSPRYKVTKRGQDVALRCDPISGHVSLYWYRQALGQGPEFLTYFNYEAQQDKSGLPNDRFSAERPEGSISTLTIQRTEQRDSAMYRCASSHTNANTGELFFGEGSRLTVL.

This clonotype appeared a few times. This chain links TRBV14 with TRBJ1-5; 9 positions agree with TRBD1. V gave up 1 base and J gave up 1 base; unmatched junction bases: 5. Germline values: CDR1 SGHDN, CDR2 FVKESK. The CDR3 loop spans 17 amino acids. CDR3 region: CASSQGRGQGSNQPQHF. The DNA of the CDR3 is TGTGCCAGCAGCCAAGGACGGGGACAGGGCAGCAATCAGCCCCAGCATTTT.

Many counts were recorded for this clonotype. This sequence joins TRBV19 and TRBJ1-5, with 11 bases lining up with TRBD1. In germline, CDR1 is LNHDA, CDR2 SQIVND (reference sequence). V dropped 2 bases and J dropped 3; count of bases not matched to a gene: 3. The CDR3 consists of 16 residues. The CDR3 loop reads CASSIRTGGFNQPQHF. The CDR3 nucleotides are TGTGCCAGTAGTATAAGGACAGGGGGCTTCAATCAGCCCCAGCATTTT.

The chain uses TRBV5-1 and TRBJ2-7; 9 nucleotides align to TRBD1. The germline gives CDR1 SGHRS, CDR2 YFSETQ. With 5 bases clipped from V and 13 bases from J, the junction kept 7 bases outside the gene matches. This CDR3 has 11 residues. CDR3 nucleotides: TGCGCCAGCAGTCAGGGGACAGGGTTATACTTC. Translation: CASSQGTGLYF.

CDR3 in amino acids: CAISESTGGLEGYTF. CDR3 sequence (DNA): TGTGCCATCAGTGAGTCGACTGGTGGCTTGGAAGGCTACACCTTC. V usage is TRBV10-3 and J usage is TRBJ1-2; D unclear. V lost 0 bases and J lost 8, with 16 bases in between. Germline V gene lookup returns CDR1 ENHRY and CDR2 SYGVKD. The CDR3 consists of 15 residues.